Following are 5 T cell receptor beta chains from one sample sequenced in a study of T cell changes during pregnancy in multiple sclerosis. Only in-frame clones appear in the TCRdb table, and some are missing; sequencing was by immunoSEQ multiplex PCR. The repertoire has approximately 110,000 clones, approximately 91% of them found once; the top ten carry 3% to 3.5%. Sequences were derived from peripheral blood, sampled after pregnancy. The origin of the receptors is a female donor with multiple sclerosis, enrolled in a pregnancy study.

The CDR3 DNA follows: TGTGCCAGCAGCGCCATTAGTTCGAATGGCTACACCTTC. Translated: CASSAISSNGYTF. The rearrangement joins TRBV7-9 to TRBJ1-2; D gene uncertain. Looked up from germline, CDR1 is SEHNR and CDR2 is FQNEAQ (reference sequence). CDR3 length equals 13 residues. V dropped 5 bases and J dropped 6 bases, with 13 bases sitting between them.

This rearrangement joins TRBV9 to TRBJ2-1, with a weak D call TRBD1 (6 bases). V dropped 2 bases and J dropped 7 bases, with 16 bases sitting between them. Germline CDR1 and CDR2: SGDLS and YYNGEE. CDR3 size: 15 residues. The CDR3 here is CASSVSGTQYNEQFF. CDR3 DNA sequence: TGTGCCAGCAGCGTGTCTGGGACACAATATAATGAGCAGTTCTTC.

The chain recombines TRBV2 with TRBJ2-5; D is perhaps TRBD2 (6 bases). Trimming cost V 1 base and J 3 bases, with 15 bases left between them. The CDR3 runs to 16 residues. Germline assignment: CDR1 SNHLY and CDR2 FYNNEI. The CDR3 DNA sequence: TGTGCCAGCAGTGAAGTTGATTCGCGCGGGAAAGAGACCCAGTACTTC. Translating gives CASSEVDSRGKETQYF.

The rearrangement uses TRBV19 and TRBJ1-5; the D is unclear. The CDR3 consists of 14 residues. Trimming shortened V by 3 bases and J by 3 bases, and 9 bases separated the two germline ends. The germline CDR1 and CDR2 sequences are LNHDA and SQIVND (reference sequence). CDR3 DNA sequence: TGTGCCAGTAGTATTACAGACCTCAATCAGCCCCAGCATTTT. Its translation is CASSITDLNQPQHF.

The CDR3 DNA reads TGTGCCAGCAGCTACCCCCTAGATGATGAGCAGTTCTTC. Its translation: CASSYPLDDEQFF. The chain recombines TRBV13 with TRBJ2-1; no clear D gene. The CDR3 consists of 13 residues. Trimming removed 4 bases from V and 8 bases from J, with 12 bases in between. Per the germline V gene, CDR1 is PRHDT and CDR2 is FYEKMQ (reference sequence).